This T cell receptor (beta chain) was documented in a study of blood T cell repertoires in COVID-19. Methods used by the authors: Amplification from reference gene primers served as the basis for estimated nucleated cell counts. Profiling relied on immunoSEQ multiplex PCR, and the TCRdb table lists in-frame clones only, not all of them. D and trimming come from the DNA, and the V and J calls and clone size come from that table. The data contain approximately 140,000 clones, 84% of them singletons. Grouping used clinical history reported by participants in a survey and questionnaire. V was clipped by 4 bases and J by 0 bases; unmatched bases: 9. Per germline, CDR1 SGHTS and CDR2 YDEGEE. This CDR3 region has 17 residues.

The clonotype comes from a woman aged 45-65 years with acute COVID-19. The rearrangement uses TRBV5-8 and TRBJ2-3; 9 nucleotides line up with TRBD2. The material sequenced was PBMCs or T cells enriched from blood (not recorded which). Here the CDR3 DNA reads TGTGCCAGCAGCCCGGCCATAACTAGCGGGAGCACAGATACGCAGTATTTT. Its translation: CASSPAITSGSTDTQYF.